The 28 T cell receptor beta chains listed next were all sequenced from one sample in a study of neurological immune-mediated disorders. One entry per CDR3 protein results from TCRdb running MiXCR on the 5' RACE reads. The sample contains approximately 90,000 distinct CDR3 sequences, around 3.3% of which appear only once. Sequenced material: PBMCs. All receptors derive from a woman aged 18-29 years with multiple sclerosis.

This clonotype was recorded many times. This chain connects TRBV5-5 to TRBJ1-1; 8 nucleotides line up with TRBD1. V shed 4 bases and J 6 bases; nucleotides not matched to a gene: 5. The CDR3 sequence is 13 residues long. Germline V gene sequence: CDR1 SGHKS, CDR2 YYEKEE (reference sequence). CDR3 region: CASSRTGSAEAFF. CDR3 DNA: TGTGCCAGCAGCCGGACAGGGTCGGCTGAAGCTTTCTTT.

There are many counts of this clonotype. The V call is TRBV20-1, the J call TRBJ2-5, with 8 nucleotides matching TRBD1. Germline V gene sequence: CDR1 DFQATT, CDR2 SNEGSKA (reference sequence). Trimming cost V 0 bases and J 5 bases; bases outside gene matches: 8. The CDR3 is made up of 15 amino acids. CDR3: CSARESAGGLETQYF. As DNA, the CDR3 is TGCAGTGCTAGAGAGTCGGCAGGGGGCCTGGAGACCCAGTACTTC.

Ten or more counts support this clonotype. The chain couples TRBV20-1 to TRBJ2-5; D unclear. The CDR3 is 15 residues long. In germline, CDR1 is DFQATT, CDR2 SNEGSKA (reference sequence). The V end was cut by 6 bases, the J end by 2 bases, with 19 bases between. The CDR3 DNA sequence: TGCAGTGCGAACACAATAGTCCTGGCTCAAGAGACCCAGTACTTC. This gives the protein CSANTIVLAQETQYF.

This clonotype was seen at least ten times. This chain links TRBV5-1 with TRBJ1-5; D might be TRBD1 (5 bases). Trimming pared 3 bases from V and 5 bases from J, leaving 12 bases between. The V gene's germline CDR1 is SGHRS and CDR2 YFSETQ. This CDR3 is 14 amino acids long. CDR3 in amino acids: CASSWGPVDQPQHF. The CDR3 bases are TGCGCCAGCAGCTGGGGACCGGTTGATCAGCCCCAGCATTTT.

This clonotype was picked up many times. The genes are TRBV12-3 or TRBV12-4 and TRBJ2-3, with D possibly TRBD2 on 5 matching bases. V was cut by 3 bases and J by 4 bases, with 8 bases left in between. The CDR3 is made up of 13 amino acids. Here the CDR3 reads CASSFEGADTQYF. DNA of the CDR3: TGTGCCAGCAGTTTTGAGGGAGCAGATACGCAGTATTTT.

The table lists this clonotype with many counts. V gene TRBV7-3 combines with J gene TRBJ1-6; D may be TRBD1 (5 bases). Deletions cut 2 bases from V and 9 bases from J, with 14 bases between. The CDR3 contains 15 residues. The germline V gene encodes CDR1 SGHTA and CDR2 FQGTGA. CDR3 DNA sequence: TGTGCCAGCAGCTTATCGGGTGGGGGATCTTCACCCCTCCACTTT. Encoded protein: CASSLSGGGSSPLHF.

This clonotype has a count of ten or more. The chain carries TRBV7-6 and TRBJ2-7; 9 bases are a match to TRBD1. The CDR3 contains 15 residues. Germline V gene lookup returns CDR1 SGHVS and CDR2 FNYEAQ. J was trimmed by 1 base and V by 5 bases; bases with no gene match: 6. Here the CDR3 reads CASSLQGAKSYEQYF. The DNA of the CDR3 is TGTGCCAGCAGCCTACAGGGGGCCAAGTCCTACGAGCAGTACTTC.

This clonotype has at least ten counts. The chain uses TRBV5-1 and TRBJ1-2; D ambiguous. Germline loops: CDR1 SGHRS, CDR2 YFSETQ. CDR3 size: 11 residues. Trimming cost V 2 bases and J 4 bases, with 3 bases left between them. CDR3 loop: CASSFGYGYTF. The CDR3 DNA reads as TGCGCCAGCAGCTTTGGCTATGGCTACACCTTC.

In this sample, this clonotype turned up many times. The chain uses TRBV7-8 and TRBJ1-4; 9 nucleotides line up with TRBD1. Germline V gene sequence: CDR1 SGHVS, CDR2 FQNEAQ. Trimming at V came to 4 bases and at J to 3 bases, leaving 3 bases not matched to a gene. This CDR3 comprises 15 residues. The DNA of the CDR3 is TGTGCCAGCAGCTGGAGACAGGGGGCTAATGAAAAACTGTTTTTT. It yields the protein CASSWRQGANEKLFF.

This clonotype was picked up many times. The V call is TRBV20-1, the J call TRBJ2-7, with D perhaps matching TRBD1 (6 bases). V was cut by 3 bases and J by 3 bases, with 24 bases left in between. The CDR3 is 17 residues long. Looked up from germline, CDR1 is DFQATT and CDR2 is SNEGSKA (reference sequence). CDR3 region: CSARSLGSSDSLYEQYF. DNA of the CDR3: TGCAGTGCTAGGTCATTGGGCTCTTCGGACAGCCTCTACGAGCAGTACTTC.

This clonotype has ten or more counts. The chain recombines TRBV7-9 with TRBJ2-7; 11 nucleotides agree with TRBD1. Losses at the gene ends were 4 bases for V and 2 bases for J; bases not matched to a gene: 4. The CDR3 totals 15 residues. Germline values: CDR1 SEHNR, CDR2 FQNEAQ (reference sequence). CDR3 residues: CASSSGQGATYEQYF. The CDR3 DNA reads TGTGCCAGCAGCTCAGGACAGGGGGCAACCTACGAGCAGTACTTC.

There are many counts of this clonotype. The rearrangement links TRBV4-2 to TRBJ1-1, with D perhaps matching TRBD1 (6 bases). This CDR3 spans 14 amino acids. V was trimmed by 0 bases and J by 4 bases, leaving 9 bases between them. Germline V gene data show CDR1 as LGHNA and CDR2 as YNFKEQ. CDR3 nucleotides: TGTGCCAGCAGCCAAGAAAGGGGGATCACTGAAGCTTTCTTT. Translation: CASSQERGITEAFF.

This clonotype has a count of ten or more. V gene TRBV5-1 combines with J gene TRBJ2-7, with D uncertain. CDR1 and CDR2 from the germline V gene are SGHRS and YFSETQ. Trimming pared 0 bases from V and 6 bases from J, leaving 13 bases between. The CDR3 covers 14 residues. The CDR3 DNA is TGCGCCAGCAGCTTGGGGCAACAAAGCGCCGAGCAGTACTTC. Translation: CASSLGQQSAEQYF. Variable domain in full (rest from reference TRBV5-1 and TRBJ2-7): KAGVTQTPRYLIKTRGQQVTLSCSPISGHRSVSWYQQTPGQGLQFLFEYFSETQRNKGNFPGRFSGRQFSNSRSEMNVSTLELGDSALYLCASSLGQQSAEQYFGPGTRLTVT.

This clonotype has ten or more counts. The V and J genes are TRBV29-1 and TRBJ2-7, with D perhaps given as TRBD1 or TRBD2 (5 bases each). The germline gives CDR1 SQVTM, CDR2 ANQGSEA. The CDR3 is 17 amino acids. The germline V and J ends were trimmed by 4 bases and 2 bases, with 24 bases remaining between them. CDR3 region: CSVGGTSERENTYEQYF. CDR3 in DNA: TGCAGCGTTGGAGGGACCTCAGAGAGGGAAAACACCTACGAGCAGTACTTC.

This clonotype was counted at least ten times. DNA of the CDR3: TGTGCCAGCAGCCGCGACAGAGCCTATGGCTACACCTTC. Translation: CASSRDRAYGYTF. The rearrangement links TRBV9 to TRBJ1-2; perhaps TRBD1 as D (5 bases). CDR1 SGDLS and CDR2 YYNGEE come from the germline V gene. Trimming pared 4 bases from V and 4 bases from J, leaving 11 bases between. This CDR3 is 13 amino acids long.

There are many counts of this clonotype. The chain uses TRBV20-1 and TRBJ1-2; TRBD1 matches at 7 bases. The CDR3 has 13 amino acids. V was pared by 6 bases and J by 4 bases, with 8 bases of the junction left unmatched. The germline CDR1 and CDR2 sequences are DFQATT and SNEGSKA (reference sequence). CDR3 sequence reads: CSALNRGIYGYTF. The CDR3 DNA reads as TGCAGTGCCCTAAACAGGGGTATCTATGGCTACACCTTC.

V and J are TRBV20-1 and TRBJ2-3; D might be TRBD1 (6 bases). V lost 3 bases, J lost 2 bases, and 21 bases lay in between. Germline CDR1 DFQATT, CDR2 SNEGSKA (reference sequence). The CDR3 length is 17 residues. This CDR3 reads CSASSRTDVRYTDTQYF. The CDR3 DNA reads TGCAGTGCTAGTTCACGGACAGACGTAAGGTACACAGATACGCAGTATTTT.

This clonotype was detected many times. The J gene is TRBJ2-7, the V gene TRBV7-2; D is perhaps TRBD2 (5 bases). Trimming removed 5 bases at V and 3 bases at J, with 14 bases between. Germline V CDR1 and CDR2: SGHTA, FQGNSA. The CDR3 runs 14 residues. The CDR3 DNA follows: TGTGCCAGCAGCCTCCTGGACGGGGACTACGAGCAGTACTTC. This gives the protein CASSLLDGDYEQYF. Full variable domain (missing parts from reference TRBV7-2 and TRBJ2-7): GAGVSQSPSNKVTEKGKDVELRCDPISGHTALYWYRQSLGQGLEFLIYFQGNSAPDKSGLPSDRFSAERTGGSVSTLTIQRTQQEDSAVYLCASSLLDGDYEQYFGPGTRLTVT.

This clonotype has a count of ten or more. The chain links TRBV11-2 to TRBJ2-2; D remains ambiguous. V lost 4 bases to trimming and J lost 3 bases, with 6 bases between them. CDR3 length equals 13 residues. Germline V gene data show CDR1 as SGHAT and CDR2 as FQNNGV. This CDR3 is CASSSQYTGELFF. CDR3 sequence (DNA): TGTGCCAGCAGCTCGCAATACACCGGGGAGCTGTTTTTT.

This clonotype was seen many times. The chain employs TRBV7-2 and TRBJ1-1; the D gene is possibly TRBD1 (6 bases). Trimming left V 1 base short and J 0 bases short, with 15 bases between. The CDR3 consists of 17 residues. Germline V lookup: CDR1 SGHTA, CDR2 FQGNSA. The DNA for the CDR3 is TGTGCCAGCAGCTTAGTGGGGGGGCCCTCTGTGAACACTGAAGCTTTCTTT. Translating it yields CASSLVGGPSVNTEAFF.

This clonotype was counted at least ten times. The gene calls are TRBV9 and TRBJ2-2, with D unresolved. Trimming left V 4 bases short and J 3 bases short, with 7 bases between. This CDR3 region has 13 residues. Germline lookup yields CDR1 SGDLS and CDR2 YYNGEE. The CDR3 DNA sequence: TGTGCCAGCAGCCCCCATGACACCGGGGAGCTGTTTTTT. Its translation is CASSPHDTGELFF.

This clonotype has at least ten counts. The chain carries TRBV7-6 and TRBJ1-3; the D gene is possibly TRBD1 (5 bases). The CDR3 length is 15 residues. V gave up 6 bases and J gave up 0 bases, with 12 bases separating them. Germline V lookup: CDR1 SGHVS, CDR2 FNYEAQ. The CDR3 DNA sequence: TGTGCCAGCAGTAGGGACGGCCGCTCTGGAAACACCATATATTTT. Its protein is CASSRDGRSGNTIYF.

This clonotype was seen repeatedly, ten times or more. This chain links TRBV7-9 with TRBJ1-3; unclear D gene. Between the trimmed V and J ends, which lost 5 bases and 0 bases, there was a span of 17 bases. This CDR3 region has 17 residues. The germline V gene has CDR1 SEHNR and CDR2 FQNEAQ (reference sequence). The CDR3 DNA sequence: TGTGCCAGCAGCCGTCCCGAACAAAGAATCTCTGGAAACACCATATATTTT. Translating it yields CASSRPEQRISGNTIYF.

This clonotype was counted many times. CDR3 amino acids: CASRASGTPNQPQHF. CDR3 in DNA: TGTGCCAGCAGAGCCTCCGGGACACCAAATCAGCCCCAGCATTTT. The chain recombines TRBV6-5 with TRBJ1-5, with a possible D match to TRBD1 (6 bases). This CDR3 comprises 15 residues. V dropped 6 bases and J dropped 4 bases, with 16 bases sitting between them. CDR1 is MNHEY, CDR2 SVGAGI, per germline.

This clonotype was found many times. The rearrangement links TRBV28 to TRBJ2-3, with TRBD2 matching over 11 bases. V gave up 6 bases and J gave up 4 bases; unmatched junction bases: 18. The CDR3 length is 19 residues. CDR1 is MDHEN and CDR2 is SYDVKM in the germline V gene. The CDR3, as DNA: TGTGCCAGCAGGAGGGGGTCAGGGGGCCTAGCGGGAGGATCAGATACGCAGTATTTT. It is translated as CASRRGSGGLAGGSDTQYF.

This clonotype was counted ten times or more. This chain joins TRBV12-3 or TRBV12-4 and TRBJ1-1; D possibly corresponds to TRBD1 (5 bases). V was trimmed by 5 bases and J by 5 bases, leaving 15 bases between them. CDR3 length equals 14 residues. CDR3 DNA: TGTGCCAGCAGTCGCGGTTTGGGGGAGACTGAAGCTTTCTTT. It yields the protein CASSRGLGETEAFF.

This clonotype has at least ten counts. The chain combines TRBV2 with TRBJ1-5, with a tentative D call TRBD1 (6 bases). The CDR3 consists of 14 residues. V lost 7 bases and J lost 6, with 16 bases in between. Germline-derived CDR1 and CDR2 are SNHLY and FYNNEI. In DNA, the CDR3 is TGTGCCAGCACCCCCACAGGGATCGGTCAGCCCCAGCATTTT. It is translated as CASTPTGIGQPQHF. Supplemented by reference TRBV2 and TRBJ1-5, the full variable domain reads EPEVTQTPSHQVTQMGQEVILRCVPISNHLYFYWYRQILGQKVEFLVSFYNNEISEKSEIFDDQFSVERPDGSNFTLKIRSTKLEDSAMYFCASTPTGIGQPQHFGDGTRLSIL.

The chain is built from TRBV3-1 and TRBJ2-2; TRBD2 matches at 12 bases. This CDR3 contains 14 residues. CDR1 and CDR2 from the germline V gene are LGHDT and YNNKEL (reference sequence). V trimming: 4 bases; J trimming: 10 bases; junction bases outside the gene matches: 4. The CDR3 nucleotides are TGTGCCAGCAGCCTCGGACTAGCGGGGACGGAGCTGTTTTTT. Translating gives CASSLGLAGTELFF.